Listed below are T cell receptor beta chains from one sample, sequenced in a study of blood T cell repertoires in COVID-19. The repertoire was sequenced with immunoSEQ multiplex PCR; TCRdb's copy has only in-frame clones and lacks some. The sample includes around 100,000 clones, 84% seen only once; the top ten take 12%. The sequenced sample consisted of peripheral blood. These receptors all come from a human donor in a cohort sampled during active COVID-19. Each CDR3 is given with its conserved first and last residue. Each record gives: V gene, D gene, clone size, J gene, CDR3 protein, CDR3 DNA. The D gene is left open where the match is weak. Expanded clones get a size class; other rows say once, few or many, or leave the size out.

>TRBV9|.|.|TRBJ2-1
CASSVAGGQKQFF
TGTGCCAGCAGCGTAGCCGGGGGGCAGAAGCAGTTCTTC
>TRBV5-1|TRBD1|.|TRBJ2-7
CASSLAWQGDEQYF
TGCGCCAGCAGCTTGGCGTGGCAGGGGGACGAGCAGTACTTC
>TRBV5-8|TRBD1|.|TRBJ1-5
CASSSGQGDQLPQHF
TGTGCCAGCAGCTCGGGACAGGGGGATCAGTTGCCCCAGCATTTT
>TRBV3-1/TRBV3-2|.|.|TRBJ1-2
CASSQGRGSYGYTF
TGTGCCAGCAGCCAAGGCAGGGGTTCTTATGGCTACACCTTC
>TRBV2|.|.|TRBJ1-1
CARAGRLTEAFF
TGTGCCCGGGCGGGAAGGTTGACTGAAGCTTTCTTT
>TRBV5-1|TRBD2|few|TRBJ2-3
CASSPATSGGGTQYF
TGCGCCAGCAGCCCGGCGACTAGCGGGGGAGGTACGCAGTATTTT
>TRBV5-8|.|.|TRBJ1-5
CASSLGTASNQPQHF
TGTGCCAGCAGCTTGGGGACAGCGAGCAATCAGCCCCAGCATTTT
>TRBV10-3|.|.|TRBJ1-5
CAISESAGSNQPQHF
TGTGCCATCAGTGAGTCGGCGGGTAGCAATCAGCCCCAGCATTTT
>TRBV19|.|.|TRBJ1-2
CATKQGQLYGYTF
TGTGCCACCAAACAAGGACAGCTGTATGGCTACACCTTC
>TRBV4-3|.|.|TRBJ1-2
CASSQVVAANNGYTF
TGCGCCAGCAGCCAAGTCGTCGCAGCGAACAATGGCTACACCTTC
>TRBV4-2|TRBD1|.|TRBJ1-3
CASSQDWGQGSGNTIYF
TGTGCCAGCAGCCAAGATTGGGGACAGGGGTCTGGAAACACCATATATTTT
>TRBV27|.|once|TRBJ1-4
CASSLQGLNEKLFF
TGTGCCAGCAGCCTACAGGGTCTAAATGAAAAACTGTTTTTT
>TRBV30|.|once|TRBJ1-4
CAWSGQGEKLFF
TGTGCCTGGAGCGGACAAGGGGAAAAACTGTTTTTT
>TRBV7-2|TRBD1|.|TRBJ1-2
CASSLATGGPYGYTF
TGTGCCAGCAGCTTAGCGACAGGGGGTCCCTATGGCTACACCTTC
>TRBV9|.|.|TRBJ1-6
CASIGAAPRRAYSPLHF
TGTGCCAGCATTGGGGCAGCCCCGCGTCGGGCTTATTCACCCCTCCACTTT
>TRBV5-1|.|.|TRBJ2-7
CASSLSSNRGGYEQYF
TGCGCCAGCAGCTTATCGTCGAACCGAGGGGGCTACGAGCAGTACTTC
>TRBV5-1|TRBD1|.|TRBJ1-5
CASSWGQGENQPQHF
TGCGCCAGCAGCTGGGGGCAGGGGGAGAATCAGCCCCAGCATTTT
>TRBV9|TRBD1|.|TRBJ1-4
CASSPGQGNEKLFF
TGTGCCAGCAGCCCCGGACAGGGGAATGAAAAACTGTTTTTT
>TRBV5-5|TRBD2|.|TRBJ2-7
CASSLVAGGPYEQYF
TGTGCCAGCAGCCTAGTAGCGGGGGGTCCATACGAGCAGTACTTC
>TRBV9|TRBD1|few|TRBJ1-5
CASSETGQGNQPQHF
TGTGCCAGCAGCGAGACAGGACAGGGGAACCAGCCCCAGCATTTT
>TRBV6-1|TRBD1|.|TRBJ1-5
CASSEGFTGGSQPQHF
TGTGCCAGCAGTGAGGGTTTCACAGGGGGTAGTCAGCCCCAGCATTTT
>TRBV29-1|.|.|TRBJ1-3
CSVNPGGNTIYF
TGCAGCGTAAACCCGGGGGGAAACACCATATATTTT
>TRBV5-6|.|.|TRBJ2-1
CASSFSVNSYNEQFF
TGTGCCAGCAGCTTCTCGGTGAACTCCTACAATGAGCAGTTCTTC
>TRBV30|.|.|TRBJ1-1
CAWSALGQHNTEAFF
TGTGCCTGGAGTGCACTCGGACAGCATAACACTGAAGCTTTCTTT
>TRBV27|.|.|TRBJ1-3
CASSLRGRGNTIYF
TGTGCCAGCAGTTTGCGGGGGCGGGGAAACACCATATATTTT
>TRBV27|.|few|TRBJ1-2
CASSQQGPPGYTF
TGTGCCAGCAGCCAACAGGGCCCCCCGGGCTACACCTTC
>TRBV5-1|.|.|TRBJ1-1
CASSLALPLQDTEAFF
TGCGCCAGCAGCTTGGCGCTCCCACTACAGGACACTGAAGCTTTCTTT
>TRBV5-1|.|.|TRBJ2-2
CASSPGSNTGELFF
TGCGCCAGCAGCCCCGGGTCAAACACCGGGGAGCTGTTTTTT
>TRBV12-3/TRBV12-4|TRBD1|.|TRBJ1-2
CASSPTGDYGYTF
TGTGCCAGCAGCCCCACAGGGGACTATGGCTACACCTTC
>TRBV9|TRBD2|.|TRBJ2-3
CASSVGTSGSDTQYF
TGTGCCAGCAGCGTGGGTACTAGCGGATCAGATACGCAGTATTTT
>TRBV14|.|.|TRBJ2-4
CASSQEGRDWNIQYF
TGTGCCAGCAGCCAAGAAGGCAGGGACTGGAACATTCAGTACTTC
>TRBV7-6|TRBD1|.|TRBJ1-1
CASSPKTGTINTEAFF
TGTGCCAGCAGCCCGAAGACAGGGACAATAAACACTGAAGCTTTCTTT
>TRBV29-1|TRBD1|.|TRBJ1-2
CSVGNRGSRGGYTF
TGCAGCGTGGGAAACAGGGGGAGTAGGGGTGGCTACACCTTC
>TRBV5-1|.|.|TRBJ2-3
CASSFGERTDTQYF
TGCGCCAGCAGCTTTGGAGAGCGCACAGATACGCAGTATTTT
>TRBV7-6|.|once|TRBJ1-2
CASSLAAGELYGYTF
TGTGCCAGCAGCTTAGCGGCAGGGGAGCTCTATGGCTACACCTTC
>TRBV7-9|TRBD2|few|TRBJ2-7
CASSRTSGGPKREYF
TGTGCCAGCAGCCGCACTAGCGGGGGGCCAAAACGGGAGTACTTC
>TRBV2|TRBD1|few|TRBJ2-2
CASRTGYTGELFF
TGTGCCAGCAGGACAGGGTACACCGGGGAGCTGTTTTTT
>TRBV19|TRBD1|.|TRBJ2-5
CASSIETGFGETQYF
TGTGCCAGTAGTATAGAGACAGGGTTTGGCGAGACCCAGTACTTC
>TRBV24-1|TRBD1|.|TRBJ1-2
CATSGETRQGGYTF
TGTGCCACCAGCGGCGAAACAAGACAGGGTGGCTACACCTTC
>TRBV6-4|TRBD1|.|TRBJ1-2
CASSAIPGTVGGYTF
TGTGCCAGCAGTGCCATACCCGGGACAGTTGGCGGCTACACCTTC
>TRBV6-5|TRBD1|.|TRBJ1-1
CASSSTGRNTEAFF
TGTGCCAGCAGTTCGACAGGGCGGAACACTGAAGCTTTCTTT
>TRBV13|TRBD2|.|TRBJ2-3
CASSYSGLAGTDTQYF
TGTGCCAGCAGCTATTCGGGACTAGCGGGGACAGATACGCAGTATTTT
>TRBV5-1|.|.|TRBJ1-3
CATRESPRQEGNTIYF
TGCGCCACCAGGGAGTCACCGCGACAGGAGGGAAACACCATATATTTT
>TRBV30|TRBD1|.|TRBJ1-6
CACARTGVNSPLHF
TGTGCCTGCGCCCGGACAGGGGTAAATTCACCCCTCCACTTT
>TRBV20-1|.|once|TRBJ1-2
CSASPGEEVGYTF
TGCAGTGCTAGTCCGGGGGAGGAGGTTGGCTACACCTTC
>TRBV23-1|.|.|TRBJ1-6
CASTSDGRDEGNSPLHF
TGCGCCAGCACCTCCGATGGGAGGGACGAAGGGAATTCACCCCTCCACTTT
>TRBV5-8|.|.|TRBJ1-2
CASSLTTAAYGYTF
TGTGCCAGCAGCTTGACGACAGCCGCCTATGGCTACACCTTC
>TRBV6-1|.|.|TRBJ2-7
CASSEAPDYEQYF
TGTGCCAGCAGTGAAGCGCCAGACTACGAGCAGTACTTC
>TRBV5-4|TRBD2|few|TRBJ2-6
CASSGGVPAGANVLTF
TGTGCCAGCAGCGGGGGGGTCCCGGCTGGGGCCAACGTCCTGACTTTC
>TRBV19|.|.|TRBJ2-1
CASSMGTAPYNEQFF
TGTGCCAGTAGTATGGGGACTGCGCCATACAATGAGCAGTTCTTC
>TRBV19|.|.|TRBJ1-4
CASTRGGVGEKLFF
TGTGCCAGTACCCGCGGGGGGGTTGGAGAAAAACTGTTTTTT
>TRBV9|TRBD2|.|TRBJ2-2
CASSPRGDANTGELFF
TGTGCCAGCAGCCCACGGGGGGACGCGAACACCGGGGAGCTGTTTTTT